This T cell receptor (beta chain) was profiled in a study of post-analysis software for immune sequencing data. In the study overall: The courses of disease that were included comprised relapsing-remitting, secondary progressive and progressive-relapsing multiple sclerosis.

TCR beta cDNA libraries included unique molecular identifiers. With about 0.95 to 10 million T cells as the source, some 500,000 cDNA molecules resulted. One entry per CDR3 protein results from TCRdb running MiXCR on the PCR reads. The sample has 450,000 or so distinct CDR3 sequences; under 55% are singletons. Whole-study findings and limits: Patients used about 5 TRBV segments, including TRBV5-6, TRBV5-1 and TRBV20-1, more often than controls. Those with multiple sclerosis, the patient group, showed significantly lower normalized Chao1 diversity than controls. Co-batched samples clustered tightly together by F measure.

The germline CDR1 and CDR2 sequences are SGHDN and FVKESK. Trimming pared 5 bases from V and 3 bases from J, leaving 8 bases between. CDR3 size: 12 residues. With respect to this clonotype: Its antigen is not known.

Sequences were obtained from blood. This chain uses TRBV14 with TRBJ2-7, with D hard to call. This clonotype was obtained from a girl between 5 and 17 years old with multiple sclerosis. CDR3 nucleotides: TGTGCCAGCAGCTCGACCAACTACGAGCAGTACTTC. Encoded protein: CASSSTNYEQYF.